Following are 5 T cell receptor beta chains from one sample sequenced in a study of blood T cell repertoires in COVID-19 (dated by TCRdb to 2018 to 2020). The library was made by the immunoSEQ multiplex PCR assay. TCRdb retrieved this table from immuneACCESS and kept in-frame rearrangements only. Not all clones are present; in checked studies, unresolved V genes account for under half, and no reason is known for the remainder. In all, the sample holds about 230,000 clones, and more than 80% of those were seen once. The top ten hold approximately 1.8% of the sample. Sequencing was done on a sample of PBMCs or T cells enriched from blood (not recorded which). The receptors here all came from a man aged 55 to 70 who had recovered from COVID-19.

V usage is TRBV11-2 and J usage is TRBJ1-1; tentatively, D is TRBD1 (5 bases). The CDR3 extends over 14 amino acids. Germline CDR1 and CDR2: SGHAT and FQNNGV. Trimming removed 1 base from V and 1 base from J, with 7 bases in between. CDR3 amino acids: CASSLVGGNTEAFF. DNA for the CDR3: TGTGCCAGCAGCTTAGTGGGGGGGAACACTGAAGCTTTCTTT.

This clone was seen a handful of times. V gene TRBV4-3 combines with J gene TRBJ1-2, with a possible D match to TRBD1 (6 bases). The CDR3 is 17 residues long. Germline-derived CDR1 and CDR2 are LGHNA and YSLEER. V was shortened by 0 bases and J by 3 bases, with 17 bases between the two germline ends. CDR3 sequence reads: CASSQDALGGTYYGYTF. For the CDR3, the DNA is TGCGCCAGCAGCCAAGATGCCCTTGGGGGCACCTACTATGGCTACACCTTC.

This chain uses TRBV11-3 with TRBJ1-1; TRBD1 aligns across 12 bases. The CDR3 length is 16 residues. CDR1 is SGHNT, CDR2 YENEEA, per germline. After removal of 1 base from V and 5 bases from J, the junction contained 5 bases not matched to a gene. The CDR3 region has the DNA TGTGCCAGCAGCTTAGGGGGACAGGGGGCTTATACTGAAGCTTTCTTT. Its translation is CASSLGGQGAYTEAFF.

The CDR3 DNA follows: TGTGCCACCAAACAGGGGCAGAACACTGAAGCTTTCTTT. It specifies CATKQGQNTEAFF. The chain is built from TRBV15 and TRBJ1-1; 7 bases fit TRBD1. Germline CDR1 reads LNHNV; CDR2 reads YYDKDF (reference sequence). This CDR3 spans 13 amino acids. The ends lost 7 bases at V and 1 base at J; junction bases unmatched: 3.

V is TRBV7-2 and J is TRBJ2-1, with 9 bases identical to TRBD2. The CDR3 loop spans 18 amino acids. Per the germline V gene, CDR1 is SGHTA and CDR2 is FQGNSA. The V and J ends lost 4 bases and 4 bases, in that order; junction bases with no gene match: 14. For the CDR3, the DNA is TGTGCCAGCAGCTCTCCGGGGGGAGCGGGGGGCGCATACAATGAGCAGTTCTTC. Amino acid sequence: CASSSPGGAGGAYNEQFF. The full variable domain, with the rest looked up from reference TRBV7-2 and TRBJ2-1, is GAGVSQSPSNKVTEKGKDVELRCDPISGHTALYWYRQSLGQGLEFLIYFQGNSAPDKSGLPSDRFSAERTGGSVSTLTIQRTQQEDSAVYLCASSSPGGAGGAYNEQFFGPGTRLTVL.